This TCR beta chain is drawn from a study of blood T cell repertoires in COVID-19. Study as a whole: In each case, the material was cDNA or gDNA derived from T cells, B-cell-depleted T cells, or PBMCs.

Profiling relied on immunoSEQ multiplex PCR, and the TCRdb table lists in-frame clones only, not all of them. The sample consists of more than 95,000 clones, about 76% of them appearing once. CDR1 SQVTM and CDR2 ANQGSEA come from the germline V gene. The CDR3 is made up of 15 amino acids. V gave up 5 bases and J gave up 6 bases; unmatched junction bases: 11. This rearrangement joins TRBV29-1 to TRBJ2-3, with 10 bases lining up with TRBD2. This TCR was sampled from a woman between 70 and 85 years old with acute or convalescent COVID-19. The specimen was peripheral blood. CDR3 sequence: CSVTPAGGFRDTQYF. Here the CDR3 DNA reads TGCAGCGTTACGCCAGCGGGGGGGTTCCGGGATACGCAGTATTTT.